Shown below are 15 T cell receptor beta chains from a single sample sequenced in a study of T-cell reconstitution after alpha-beta-depleted transplantation in children. Unique molecular identifiers were built into the TCRbeta library. TCRdb re-analysed the PCR reads in MiXCR, keeping a single row per CDR3 protein. The table records around 420,000 distinct CDR3 sequences, 15% to 20% of them present only once. The starting material was PBMCs, mostly from graft donor cells, obtained 360 days after TCRalphabeta/CD19-depleted stem cell transplant. The receptors were gathered from a boy under three years old who had a stem cell transplant for Wiskott-Aldrich syndrome, so the T cells may come from the graft donor.

This clonotype came up a few times. The chain recombines TRBV4-2 with TRBJ1-4; D unresolved. Looked up from germline, CDR1 is LGHNA and CDR2 is YNFKEQ. Trimming took off 0 bases at V and 0 bases at J, with 17 bases between the two ends. The CDR3 is 19 amino acids. This chain's CDR3 is CASSQENPMDPPTNEKLFF. CDR3 sequence (DNA): TGTGCCAGCAGCCAAGAGAATCCGATGGATCCGCCAACTAATGAAAAACTGTTTTTT.

The V gene is TRBV5-1, the J gene TRBJ1-2; D is unresolved. The V end lost 4 bases, the J end lost 5 bases, and 15 bases lay between the germline ends. The CDR3 covers 14 residues. Germline lookup yields CDR1 SGHRS and CDR2 YFSETQ. CDR3 protein: CASSAQVSSYGYTF. The DNA of the CDR3 is TGCGCCAGCAGCGCGCAGGTATCCTCATATGGCTACACCTTC.

V and J are TRBV18 and TRBJ2-7, with a tentative D call TRBD1 (6 bases). This CDR3 region has 13 residues. The V gene lost 5 bases and the J gene lost 5 bases, with 13 bases spanning the gap. The germline V gene has CDR1 KGHSH and CDR2 LQKENI. CDR3 bases: TGTGCCAGCTCATTCACTTACAGGGACGAGCAGTACTTC. This gives the protein CASSFTYRDEQYF.

The gene calls are TRBV5-1 and TRBJ2-7; tentatively, D is TRBD1 (5 bases). The ends were cut back, 6 bases at V and 2 bases at J, with 12 bases in the middle. Germline V lookup: CDR1 SGHRS, CDR2 YFSETQ. The CDR3 totals 13 residues. The chain's CDR3 is CASTLSTAYEQYF. The CDR3 region has the DNA TGCGCCAGCACCCTTTCGACAGCCTACGAGCAGTACTTC.

The rearrangement joins TRBV28 to TRBJ1-2; D gene unclear. V gave up 2 bases and J gave up 6 bases, with 10 bases separating them. The CDR3 spans 13 residues. Germline loops: CDR1 MDHEN, CDR2 SYDVKM. Here the CDR3 reads CASSLITRNGYTF. The CDR3 bases are TGTGCCAGCAGTTTAATCACAAGGAATGGCTACACCTTC.

The genes are TRBV3-1 and TRBJ2-4; D is uncertain. Per the germline V gene, CDR1 is LGHDT and CDR2 is YNNKEL (reference sequence). The CDR3 extends over 15 amino acids. The V end was cut by 0 bases, the J end by 0 bases, with 6 bases between. CDR3 nucleotides: TGTGCCAGCAGCCAAGAGCGGTTAGCCAAAAACATTCAGTACTTC. It translates to CASSQERLAKNIQYF.

The chain combines TRBV7-2 with TRBJ2-3; D gene ambiguous. With 1 base removed from V and 6 bases from J, the gap between germline ends came to 8 bases. The CDR3 consists of 13 residues. Germline CDR1 SGHTA, CDR2 FQGNSA. CDR3 DNA sequence: TGTGCCAGCAGCTTAGTACCTCCCGATACGCAGTATTTT. This codes for CASSLVPPDTQYF.

This clonotype was seen a few times. The gene calls are TRBV5-1 and TRBJ2-2; D is possibly TRBD1 or TRBD2 (5 bases each). V was clipped by 4 bases and J by 4 bases, with 14 bases between them. CDR1 is SGHRS, CDR2 YFSETQ, per germline. The CDR3 spans 15 residues. The DNA of the CDR3 is TGCGCCAGCAGCCCTAACTGGGGGTCCACCGGGGAGCTGTTTTTT. Translating it yields CASSPNWGSTGELFF.

The rearrangement links TRBV7-9 to TRBJ2-7, with 12 bases aligning to TRBD2. The V gene end was trimmed by 7 bases and the J gene end by 5 bases; junction bases not matched to a gene: 9. This CDR3 contains 15 residues. Germline values: CDR1 SEHNR, CDR2 FQNEAQ (reference sequence). Written as DNA, the CDR3 is TGTGCCAGCACGCCCTCTAGCGGGAGGGTCCACGAGCAGTACTTC. Translating gives CASTPSSGRVHEQYF.

In its sample, this clonotype was seen a few times. The genes are TRBV6-2 or TRBV6-3 and TRBJ2-5, with no clear D. Germline V gene lookup returns CDR1 MNHEY and CDR2 SVGEGT. The CDR3 covers 12 residues. V lost 6 bases and J 5 bases, leaving 10 bases between the germline ends. This CDR3 is CASRETKETQYF. CDR3 DNA: TGTGCCAGCAGGGAAACGAAGGAGACCCAGTACTTC.

This clonotype was picked up a small number of times. The J gene is TRBJ1-5, the V gene TRBV30; D call uncertain. CDR1 GTSNPN and CDR2 SVGIG come from the germline V gene (reference sequence). This CDR3 spans 14 amino acids. The V gene lost 0 bases and the J gene lost 0 bases, with 6 bases spanning the gap. The CDR3 DNA is TGTGCCTGGAGTGTGGGTTATAGCAATCAGCCCCAGCATTTT. It translates to CAWSVGYSNQPQHF.

J is TRBJ2-1 and V is TRBV18, with TRBD2 identical over 7 bases. CDR1 KGHSH and CDR2 LQKENI come from the germline V gene. CDR3 length: 15 residues. Trimming cost V 1 base and J 2 bases; bases outside gene matches: 2. The CDR3 nucleotides are TGTGCCAGCTCACCACTAGGGACTACCTACAATGAGCAGTTCTTC. Protein product: CASSPLGTTYNEQFF.

This clonotype was found a few times. The chain joins TRBV11-2 to TRBJ2-2; D gene unclear. Germline V CDR1 and CDR2: SGHAT, FQNNGV. Deletions cut 2 bases from V and 0 bases from J, with 16 bases between. CDR3 length: 18 amino acids. The CDR3 reads CASSLRTSTYANTGELFF. The CDR3 DNA is TGTGCCAGCAGCTTAAGGACGAGCACATACGCGAACACCGGGGAGCTGTTTTTT.

This clonotype was observed at least ten times. This rearrangement joins TRBV7-9 to TRBJ1-1; maybe TRBD1 (6 bases). Trimming removed 5 bases at V and 8 bases at J, with 18 bases between. Germline loops: CDR1 SEHNR, CDR2 FQNEAQ (reference sequence). This CDR3 is built from 14 residues. The DNA for the CDR3 is TGTGCCAGCAGCCCAAAAATCCCCGGGACAGAAGCTTTCTTT. Translation: CASSPKIPGTEAFF.

The sample holds many counts of this clonotype. The rearrangement uses TRBV27 and TRBJ2-3; TRBD1 matches 10 bases. Germline-derived CDR1 and CDR2 are MNHEY and SMNVEV (reference sequence). V shed 6 bases and J 2 bases; nucleotides not matched to a gene: 5. CDR3 length: 15 residues. The CDR3 spells CASRWDRGPTDTQYF. CDR3 DNA sequence: TGTGCCAGCAGATGGGACAGGGGCCCCACAGATACGCAGTATTTT.